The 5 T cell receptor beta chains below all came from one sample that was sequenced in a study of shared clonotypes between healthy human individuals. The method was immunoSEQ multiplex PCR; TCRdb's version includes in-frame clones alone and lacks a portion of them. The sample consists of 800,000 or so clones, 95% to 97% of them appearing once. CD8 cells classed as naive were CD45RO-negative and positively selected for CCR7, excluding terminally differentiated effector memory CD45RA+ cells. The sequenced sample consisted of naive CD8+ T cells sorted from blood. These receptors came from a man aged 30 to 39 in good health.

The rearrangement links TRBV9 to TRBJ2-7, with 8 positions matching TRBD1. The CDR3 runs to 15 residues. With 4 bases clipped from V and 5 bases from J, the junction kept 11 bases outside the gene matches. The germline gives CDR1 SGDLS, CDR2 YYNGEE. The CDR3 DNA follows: TGTGCCAGCAGCCCCTTCGGGTCAGGGGGCAACGAGCAGTACTTC. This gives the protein CASSPFGSGGNEQYF.

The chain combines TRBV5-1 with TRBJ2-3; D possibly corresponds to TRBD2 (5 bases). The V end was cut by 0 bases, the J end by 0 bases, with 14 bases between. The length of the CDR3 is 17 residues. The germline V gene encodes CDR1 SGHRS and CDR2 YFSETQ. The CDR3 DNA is TGCGCCAGCAGCTTGGAGCGGCCACTCACTAGCACAGATACGCAGTATTTT. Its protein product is CASSLERPLTSTDTQYF.

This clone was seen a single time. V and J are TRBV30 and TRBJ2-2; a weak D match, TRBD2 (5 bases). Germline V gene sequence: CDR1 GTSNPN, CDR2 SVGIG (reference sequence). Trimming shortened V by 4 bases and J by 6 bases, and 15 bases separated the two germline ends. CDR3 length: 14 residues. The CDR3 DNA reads TGTGCCTGGAATCTCGGGGTTGTCGCCGGGGAGCTGTTTTTT. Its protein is CAWNLGVVAGELFF.

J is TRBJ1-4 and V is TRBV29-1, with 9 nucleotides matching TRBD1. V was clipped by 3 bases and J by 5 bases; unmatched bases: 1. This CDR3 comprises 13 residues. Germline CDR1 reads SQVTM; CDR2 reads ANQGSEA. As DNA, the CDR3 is TGCAGCGTTGAGGGACAGGGCAATGAAAAACTGTTTTTT. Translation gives CSVEGQGNEKLFF. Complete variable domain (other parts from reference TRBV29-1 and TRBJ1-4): SAVISQKPSRDICQRGTSLTIQCQVDSQVTMMFWYRQQPGQSLTLIATANQGSEATYESGFVIDKFPISRPNLTFSTLTVSNMSPEDSSIYLCSVEGQGNEKLFFGSGTQLSVL.

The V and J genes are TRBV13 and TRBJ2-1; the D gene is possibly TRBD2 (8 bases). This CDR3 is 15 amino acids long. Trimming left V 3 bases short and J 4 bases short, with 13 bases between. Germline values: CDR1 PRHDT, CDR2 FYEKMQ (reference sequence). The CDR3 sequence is CASSFSGTAYNEQFF. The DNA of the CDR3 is TGTGCCAGCAGCTTTAGCGGGACAGCTTACAATGAGCAGTTCTTC.